The 19 T cell receptor beta chains reported below all come from one sample, sequenced in a study of T cells in Graves' hyperthyroidism and ophthalmopathy. The source material, RNA transcripts, was used to amplify TCR beta CDR3 regions. HTBI primers were employed in a first-round RT-PCR of the TCR CDR3. TCRdb re-derived calls from the multiplex PCR reads in MiXCR, one entry per CDR3 protein. The sample carries about 400,000 distinct CDR3 sequences, more than 12% recorded once. The sequencing input was blood. The origin of the receptors is a man aged 45 to 65 with Graves' ophthalmopathy.

This chain joins TRBV28 and TRBJ2-2; 9 bases line up with TRBD2. This CDR3 has 15 amino acids. The ends lost 6 bases at V and 5 bases at J; junction bases unmatched: 7. Germline V CDR1 and CDR2: MDHEN, SYDVKM. CDR3 sequence reads: CASRSSGMRTGELFF. CDR3 sequence (DNA): TGTGCCAGCAGGTCTAGCGGGATGCGAACCGGGGAGCTGTTTTTT.

This clonotype has at least ten counts. The chain employs TRBV7-2 and TRBJ2-3, with D maybe TRBD2 (7 bases). Germline-derived CDR1 and CDR2 are SGHTA and FQGNSA. The V end lost 6 bases, the J end lost 4 bases, and 20 bases lay between the germline ends. This CDR3 comprises 16 residues. The CDR3 DNA sequence: TGTGCCAGCAGTCCTAGGGGGGGGGACTTGGCAGATACGCAGTATTTT. Its translation is CASSPRGGDLADTQYF.

This clonotype was observed at least ten times. The chain has TRBV20-1 and TRBJ2-5, with 11 nucleotides matching TRBD1. V dropped 1 base and J dropped 5; count of bases not matched to a gene: 6. In germline, CDR1 is DFQATT, CDR2 SNEGSKA (reference sequence). This CDR3 contains 15 residues. The CDR3 nucleotides read TGCAGTGCTAGAGCCGGACAGGGGGCAAAGGAGACCCAGTACTTC. It encodes CSARAGQGAKETQYF.

The chain is built from TRBV24-1 and TRBJ2-1; D may be TRBD1 (5 bases). Germline-derived CDR1 and CDR2 are KGHDR and SFDVKD. V was shortened by 4 bases and J by 4 bases, with 10 bases between the two germline ends. The CDR3 spans 14 residues. The CDR3 coding sequence is TGTGCCACCAGTGAGGCGACAGTTTACAATGAGCAGTTCTTC. Its translation: CATSEATVYNEQFF.

The chain is built from TRBV19 and TRBJ1-5; unclear D gene. The CDR3 extends over 13 amino acids. V was pared by 7 bases and J by 0 bases, with 7 bases between. In germline, CDR1 is LNHDA, CDR2 SQIVND (reference sequence). CDR3 amino acids: CASNSYSNQPQHF. Here the CDR3 DNA reads TGTGCCAGTAATTCATATAGCAATCAGCCCCAGCATTTT.

The chain joins TRBV29-1 to TRBJ1-2; the match to TRBD1 covers 11 bases. The germline V gene has CDR1 SQVTM and CDR2 ANQGSEA. V shed 3 bases and J 7 bases; nucleotides not matched to a gene: 4. The CDR3 contains 13 residues. CDR3 sequence reads: CSVEDRGRVGYTF. CDR3 DNA: TGCAGCGTTGAGGACAGGGGGCGGGTTGGCTACACCTTC.

V is TRBV11-2 and J is TRBJ2-4, with a possible D match to TRBD2 (7 bases). This CDR3 has 17 residues. From germline, CDR1 is SGHAT and CDR2 FQNNGV. The V end lost 8 bases, the J end lost 2 bases, and 22 bases lay between the germline ends. This CDR3 reads CASAEGGGGETKNIQYF. The CDR3 region has the DNA TGTGCCAGCGCGGAGGGAGGGGGGGGGGAAACCAAAAACATTCAGTACTTC. Full variable domain (missing parts from reference TRBV11-2 and TRBJ2-4): EAGVAQSPRYKIIEKRQSVAFWCNPISGHATLYWYQQILGQGPKLLIQFQNNGVVDDSQLPKDRFSAERLKGVDSTLKIQPAKLEDSAVYLCASAEGGGGETKNIQYFGAGTRLSVL.

Ten or more counts support this clonotype. The genes are TRBV2 and TRBJ2-3, with D perhaps matching TRBD1 (6 bases). Germline V gene sequence: CDR1 SNHLY, CDR2 FYNNEI. The CDR3 contains 15 residues. Trimming removed 6 bases from V and 2 bases from J, with 15 bases in between. Here the CDR3 reads CASSQGQIITDTQYF. The DNA of the CDR3 is TGTGCCAGCAGCCAAGGACAGATAATCACAGATACGCAGTATTTT.

This clonotype was counted ten times or more. This chain links TRBV30 with TRBJ1-1; TRBD1 matches at 10 bases. Per the germline V gene, CDR1 is GTSNPN and CDR2 is SVGIG (reference sequence). V gave up 4 bases and J gave up 7 bases; unmatched junction bases: 6. This CDR3 spans 13 amino acids. The CDR3 is CAWTRQGALEAFF. In nucleotides, the CDR3 is TGTGCCTGGACGAGACAGGGGGCCCTTGAAGCTTTCTTT.

Ten or more counts support this clonotype. The genes are TRBV28 and TRBJ2-7, with 11 bases that match TRBD2. J lost 0 bases, V lost 6 bases, and 7 bases had no gene match. Germline V CDR1 and CDR2: MDHEN, SYDVKM. The CDR3 contains 16 residues. CDR3 amino acids: CASRGRLAGFSYEQYF. CDR3 sequence (DNA): TGTGCCAGCAGGGGTAGACTAGCGGGGTTCTCCTACGAGCAGTACTTC. The whole variable domain, remainder taken from reference TRBV28 and TRBJ2-7, is DVKVTQSSRYLVKRTGEKVFLECVQDMDHENMFWYRQDPGLGLRLIYFSYDVKMKEKGDIPEGYSVSREKKERFSLILESASTNQTSMYLCASRGRLAGFSYEQYFGPGTRLTVT.

In this sample, this clonotype turned up a few times. J is TRBJ2-5 and V is TRBV9; 8 bases map to TRBD1. Trimming took 4 bases from V and 2 from J; bases not matched to a gene: 16. Germline-derived CDR1 and CDR2 are SGDLS and YYNGEE. The CDR3 is 18 amino acids. CDR3 amino acids: CASSRNRGEYLGQETQYF. In DNA, the CDR3 is TGTGCCAGCAGCCGTAACAGGGGGGAATATTTAGGTCAAGAGACCCAGTACTTC.

This clonotype appeared a few times. This rearrangement joins TRBV19 to TRBJ1-1; no firm D call. CDR1 and CDR2 (germline): LNHDA, SQIVND (reference sequence). Trimming shortened V by 4 bases and J by 7 bases, and 13 bases separated the two germline ends. The length of the CDR3 is 13 residues. CDR3 DNA: TGTGCCAGTAGTACCGGGGTTCAAGGTGAAGCTTTCTTT. The encoded protein is CASSTGVQGEAFF.

V gene TRBV9 combines with J gene TRBJ2-2; no clear D gene. CDR3 length equals 17 residues. Deletions cut 3 bases from V and 1 base from J, with 16 bases between. Germline V gene lookup returns CDR1 SGDLS and CDR2 YYNGEE. In DNA, the CDR3 is TGTGCCAGCAGCGCCCTTAGCCGGTGGGGGAACACCGGGGAGCTGTTTTTT. It encodes CASSALSRWGNTGELFF. The full variable domain, rest sourced from reference TRBV9 and TRBJ2-2, is DSGVTQTPKHLITATGQRVTLRCSPRSGDLSVYWYQQSLDQGLQFLIQYYNGEERAKGNILERFSAQQFPDLHSELNLSSLELGDSALYFCASSALSRWGNTGELFFGEGSRLTVL.

In its sample, this clonotype was seen many times. The V and J genes are TRBV7-8 and TRBJ2-1; D is ambiguous. Trimming pared 4 bases from V and 2 bases from J, leaving 15 bases between. Germline loops: CDR1 SGHVS, CDR2 FQNEAQ. This CDR3 contains 16 residues. CDR3 bases: TGTGCCAGCAGCTCCCGAGCACGGCGGCCCTACAATGAGCAGTTCTTC. This sequence encodes CASSSRARRPYNEQFF.

This clonotype has a handful of counts. This chain uses TRBV19 with TRBJ2-2, with 8 bases lining up with TRBD1. The J segment lost 6 bases and the V segment lost 4 bases, leaving 10 bases of the junction unmatched. The CDR3 is 16 amino acids. Germline lookup yields CDR1 LNHDA and CDR2 SQIVND (reference sequence). CDR3 sequence reads: CASSTKTSQGAGELFF. CDR3 coding DNA: TGTGCCAGTAGTACGAAAACTTCACAGGGGGCCGGGGAGCTGTTTTTT.

This clonotype was seen repeatedly, ten times or more. The chain's CDR3 is CSARDLASGEETQYF. For the CDR3, the DNA is TGCAGTGCTAGAGATCTGGCTAGCGGGGAAGAGACCCAGTACTTC. The V call is TRBV20-1, the J call TRBJ2-5; 9 nucleotides line up with TRBD2. The CDR3 contains 15 residues. Germline trimming cut 0 bases from V and 3 bases from J; bases unmatched to any gene: 5. CDR1 is DFQATT and CDR2 is SNEGSKA in the germline V gene (reference sequence).

The chain employs TRBV7-6 and TRBJ2-3, with 9 bases fitting TRBD2. The CDR3 totals 16 residues. With 3 bases clipped from V and 6 bases from J, the junction kept 10 bases outside the gene matches. Germline V gene lookup returns CDR1 SGHVS and CDR2 FNYEAQ. CDR3 residues: CASSFLYGSGSDTQYF. CDR3 nucleotide sequence: TGTGCCAGCAGCTTCCTTTACGGTAGCGGGAGTGATACGCAGTATTTT.

This clonotype was detected many times. J is TRBJ2-7 and V is TRBV3-1; D remains ambiguous. This CDR3 has 15 amino acids. The germline CDR1 and CDR2 sequences are LGHDT and YNNKEL (reference sequence). Trimming left V 4 bases short and J 2 bases short, with 15 bases between. The DNA of the CDR3 is TGTGCCAGCAGCCCCCGTCCAAAGGATGCCTACGAGCAGTACTTC. This translates into CASSPRPKDAYEQYF.

This clonotype was detected many times. The genes are TRBV11-3 and TRBJ1-1, with no clear D. Trimming took off 5 bases at V and 4 bases at J, with 11 bases between the two ends. CDR3 length equals 13 residues. The germline CDR1 and CDR2 sequences are SGHNT and YENEEA. CDR3 coding DNA: TGTGCCAGCAGCGAAGCGGGGAGCACTGAAGCTTTCTTT. It is translated as CASSEAGSTEAFF.